This T cell receptor beta chain was identified during a study of cytomegalovirus exposure and HLA in healthy donors. Study-wide findings and caveats: The study listed approximately 170 cytomegalovirus-associated TCR beta chains.

Details on this clone: As yet, its antigen is unknown. Within the sample, other DNA sequences also encode this same CDR3.

Both 60 Vbeta primers and 13 Jbeta primers went into the PCR. Method: immunoSEQ multiplex PCR; TCRdb's copy keeps in-frame clones and lacks some. The data show just over 150,000 clones, roughly 88% seen once. The CDR3 is 13 amino acids. The V and J ends lost 3 bases and 2 bases, in that order; junction bases with no gene match: 0. Germline-derived CDR1 and CDR2 are KGHSH and LQKENI. The sequenced sample was PBMCs. The chain links TRBV18 to TRBJ2-5, with 7 bases aligning to TRBD1. The source is a man in his forties or fifties in good health and CMV-seropositive. This CDR3 is CASSPGQQETQYF. The CDR3 nucleotides read TGTGCCAGCTCACCGGGACAGCAAGAGACCCAGTACTTC. The variable domain in full, completed from reference TRBV18 and TRBJ2-5, reads NAGVMQNPRHLVRRRGQEARLRCSPMKGHSHVYWYRQLPEEGLKFMVYLQKENIIDESGMPKERFSAEFPKEGPSILRIQQVVRGDSAAYFCASSPGQQETQYFGPGTRLLVL.